This entry features one TCR beta chain sequence. The record originates from a study of blood T cell repertoires in COVID-19. About the research overall: Samples taken during acute and convalescent COVID-19 were collected in the United States, Italy and Spain.

Assay: immunoSEQ multiplex PCR; the TCRdb copy retains only in-frame clones and omits some. The sample lists under 60,000 clones, around 87% occurring once. Seattle patients were enrolled while actively infected and followed longitudinally. The sequencing sample was made of peripheral blood. This receptor was obtained from an older woman with COVID-19, enrolled during active disease.

CDR3 in amino acids: CASRPWDRNNSPLHF. The CDR3 nucleotides are TGTGCCAGCAGGCCCTGGGACAGAAATAATTCACCCCTCCACTTT. This chain connects TRBV2 to TRBJ1-6; TRBD1 agrees at 7 bases. V dropped 6 bases and J dropped 5; count of bases not matched to a gene: 7. Per the germline V gene, CDR1 is SNHLY and CDR2 is FYNNEI. The length of the CDR3 is 15 residues.